This T cell receptor beta chain was observed in a study of blood T cells in healthy people across ages. Study conclusions and caveats: Without sorted subsets, naive and antigen-experienced compartments could not be conclusively compared. Older individuals had lower TCR beta diversity per million T cells (the decline was roughly linear).

This clonotype was counted between two and nine times. Its target is unknown. This CDR3 is built from 18 residues. Unmatched junction bases numbered 4, after V lost 0 bases and J lost 1 base. The germline gives CDR1 SGHRS, CDR2 YFSETQ. It was with a sample-barcoded 5' primer and a J-beta primer mix that a second PCR of roughly 7 to 12 cycles was run. Each TCR beta cDNA got a 12-nucleotide random molecular identifier. TCRdb re-analysed the 5' RACE reads in MiXCR, keeping a single row per CDR3 protein. Seen here are about 770,000 distinct CDR3 sequences, under 55% observed once, and the top ten hold around 21%.

This TCR derives from a man aged 60-69 years in good health. The J gene is TRBJ2-5, the V gene TRBV5-1, with 15 bases lining up with TRBD2. The sample was blood. The CDR3 loop is CASSLVGLAGGLQETQYF. Written as DNA, the CDR3 is TGCGCCAGCAGCTTGGTGGGACTAGCGGGGGGCCTCCAAGAGACCCAGTACTTC.